This TCR beta chain comes out of a study of blood T cell repertoires in COVID-19. Study information: T cells, B-cell-depleted T cells, or PBMCs supplied cDNA or gDNA.

The germline gives CDR1 ENHRY, CDR2 SYGVKD. There are 15 residues in the CDR3. The V end was cut by 0 bases, the J end by 5 bases, with 13 bases between. In the original analysis: Reference gene primer amplification gave nucleated cell count estimates. Produced via immunoSEQ multiplex PCR; TCRdb's table is partial and in-frame only. For V, J and clone size, that table is used; D and trimming come from the DNA. The table lists fewer than 250,000 clones, 83% of them singletons. This TCR came from a woman between 50 and 59 years old with acute or convalescent COVID-19. What was sequenced was peripheral blood. V and J are TRBV10-3 and TRBJ1-2; tentatively, D is TRBD1 (5 bases). Written as DNA, the CDR3 is TGTGCCATCAGTGAGTCGACAGAGGGAGGTTATGGCTACACCTTC. Translation gives CAISESTEGGYGYTF.